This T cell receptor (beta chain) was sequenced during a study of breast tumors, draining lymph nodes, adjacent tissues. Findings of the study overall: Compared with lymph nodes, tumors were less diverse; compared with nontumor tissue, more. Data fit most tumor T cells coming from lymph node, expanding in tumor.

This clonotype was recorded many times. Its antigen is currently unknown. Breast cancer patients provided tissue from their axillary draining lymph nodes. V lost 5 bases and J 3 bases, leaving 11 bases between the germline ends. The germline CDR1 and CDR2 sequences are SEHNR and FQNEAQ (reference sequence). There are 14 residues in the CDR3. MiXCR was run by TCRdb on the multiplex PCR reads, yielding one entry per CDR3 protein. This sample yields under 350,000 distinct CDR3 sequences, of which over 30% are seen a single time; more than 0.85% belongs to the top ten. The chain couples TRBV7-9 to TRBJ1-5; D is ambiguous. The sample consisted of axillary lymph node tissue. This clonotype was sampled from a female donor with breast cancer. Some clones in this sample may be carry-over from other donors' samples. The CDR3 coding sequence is TGTGCCAGCAGCCATTCAAAAACCAATCAGCCCCAGCATTTT. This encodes CASSHSKTNQPQHF.